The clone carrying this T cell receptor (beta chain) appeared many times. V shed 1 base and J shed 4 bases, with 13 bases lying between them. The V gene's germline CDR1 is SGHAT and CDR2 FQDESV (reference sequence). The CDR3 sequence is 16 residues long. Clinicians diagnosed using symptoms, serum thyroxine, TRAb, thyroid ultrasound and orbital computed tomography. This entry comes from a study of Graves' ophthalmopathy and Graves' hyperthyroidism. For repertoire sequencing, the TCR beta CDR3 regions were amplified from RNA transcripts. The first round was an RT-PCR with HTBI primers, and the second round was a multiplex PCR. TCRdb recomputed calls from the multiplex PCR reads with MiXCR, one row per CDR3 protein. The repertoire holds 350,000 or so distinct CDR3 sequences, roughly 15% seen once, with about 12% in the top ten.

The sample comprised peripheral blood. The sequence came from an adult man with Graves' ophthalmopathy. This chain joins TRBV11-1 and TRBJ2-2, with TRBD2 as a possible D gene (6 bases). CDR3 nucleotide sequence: TGTGCCAGCAGCTTAGACCGGGGGTGGACCACCGGGGAGCTGTTTTTT. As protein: CASSLDRGWTTGELFF.